This passage covers 8 T cell receptor beta chains from one sample sequenced in a study of PD-L1 blockade in urothelial cancer. Time point described: pretreatment peripheral blood. Profiled with immunoSEQ multiplex PCR; TCRdb holds only in-frame clones, not every one. This sample yields approximately 100,000 clones, of which more than 70% are seen a single time; about 0.89% belongs to the top ten. The source material was PBMCs, sampled around atezolizumab (anti-PD-L1) treatment. Every receptor here comes from a woman at least 80 years old with urothelial cancer.

This clone was counted a single time. The V and J genes are TRBV25-1 and TRBJ2-7; 7 nucleotides line up with TRBD1. V lost 4 bases and J lost 2; bases outside the gene matches: 2. The CDR3 contains 13 residues. Looked up from germline, CDR1 is MGHDK and CDR2 is SYGVNS. The CDR3 DNA reads TGTGCCAGCAGTGCGACAGGGACCTACGAGCAGTACTTC. Translating it yields CASSATGTYEQYF.

The chain combines TRBV7-3 with TRBJ2-3, with 8 bases identical to TRBD2. The CDR3 has 15 residues. CDR1 and CDR2 (germline): SGHTA, FQGTGA. V was pared by 6 bases and J by 2 bases, with 7 bases of the junction left unmatched. This CDR3 reads CASRSSGTPTDTQYF. DNA of the CDR3: TGTGCCAGCAGAAGTAGCGGGACGCCCACAGATACGCAGTATTTT. The full variable domain, its missing parts supplied by reference TRBV7-3 and TRBJ2-3, is GAGVSQTPSNKVTEKGKYVELRCDPISGHTALYWYRQSLGQGPEFLIYFQGTGAADDSGLPNDRFFAVRPEGSVSTLKIQRTERGDSAVYLCASRSSGTPTDTQYFGPGTRLTVL.

This sequence joins TRBV10-2 and TRBJ2-1; 13 bases are shared with TRBD2. The CDR3 totals 18 residues. The germline V gene has CDR1 WSHSY and CDR2 SAAADI. V was pared by 0 bases and J by 1 base, with 3 bases of the junction left unmatched. The CDR3 spells CASSESWTSGSSYNEQFF. In DNA, the CDR3 is TGCGCCAGCAGTGAGTCATGGACTAGCGGGAGTTCCTACAATGAGCAGTTCTTC.

In DNA form, the CDR3 reads TGTGCCAGCAGCCAAGATAGAGGGGGAGAGACCCAGTACTTC. Its translation is CASSQDRGGETQYF. The chain recombines TRBV4-2 with TRBJ2-5, with a possible D match to TRBD1 (6 bases). The CDR3 contains 14 residues. Trimming removed 0 bases from V and 4 bases from J, with 9 bases in between. Germline V CDR1 and CDR2: LGHNA, YNFKEQ.

This rearrangement joins TRBV27 to TRBJ2-7, with 10 bases that match TRBD1. CDR3 length: 13 amino acids. The germline V gene has CDR1 MNHEY and CDR2 SMNVEV (reference sequence). The trim removed 7 bases at V and 5 bases at J, leaving 5 bases unmatched. As DNA, the CDR3 is TGTGCCAGCAACCGACAGGGGGCGGACGAGCAGTACTTC. It is translated as CASNRQGADEQYF.

This chain uses TRBV29-1 with TRBJ2-2; D is unclear. The CDR3 contains 14 residues. In germline, CDR1 is SQVTM, CDR2 ANQGSEA. Trimming stripped 4 bases from V and 0 bases from J, with 9 bases between. The CDR3 sequence: CSVGQAANTGELFF. The CDR3 coding sequence is TGCAGCGTTGGCCAGGCAGCGAACACCGGGGAGCTGTTTTTT.

There are a few counts of this clone. This chain uses TRBV30 with TRBJ1-5; D is unclear. The CDR3 covers 13 residues. Germline lookup yields CDR1 GTSNPN and CDR2 SVGIG (reference sequence). Trimming pared 1 base from V and 3 bases from J, leaving 7 bases between. CDR3 in DNA: TGTGCCTGGAGTGAAGACAACAATCAGCCCCAGCATTTT. It encodes CAWSEDNNQPQHF.

The J gene is TRBJ2-7, the V gene TRBV9, with a possible D match to TRBD1 (6 bases). The CDR3 is 15 amino acids. In germline, CDR1 is SGDLS, CDR2 YYNGEE. The V and J ends lost 4 bases and 0 bases respectively, with 14 bases between them. CDR3 sequence: CASSPRQAGSYEQYF. The CDR3, as DNA: TGTGCCAGCAGCCCAAGACAGGCCGGCTCCTACGAGCAGTACTTC.